The 24 T cell receptor beta chains listed next were all sequenced from one sample in a study of T-cell reconstitution after alpha-beta-depleted transplantation in children. A library of TCRbeta sequences, prepared with unique molecular identifiers, was generated. TCRdb ran MiXCR on the PCR reads and lists one entry per CDR3 protein. The table has roughly 48,000 distinct CDR3 sequences, 5% to 6.5% seen once. The specimen was PBMCs, mostly from graft donor cells, collected 60 days after TCRalphabeta/CD19-depleted stem cell transplant. These receptors were obtained from a female patient aged 2 to 10 who had a stem cell transplant for aplastic anemia, so the T cells may come from the graft donor.

This clonotype was counted many times. J is TRBJ2-7 and V is TRBV6-2 or TRBV6-3; TRBD1 agrees at 9 bases. CDR1 MNHEY and CDR2 SVGEGT come from the germline V gene. With 5 bases clipped from V and 2 bases from J, the junction kept 7 bases outside the gene matches. This CDR3 has 15 residues. The CDR3 loop reads CASSRGTGLPYEQYF. The CDR3 DNA follows: TGTGCCAGCAGTCGAGGGACAGGGTTACCCTACGAGCAGTACTTC.

This clonotype has at least ten counts. The chain is built from TRBV9 and TRBJ1-5; no reliable D call. The V gene lost 2 bases and the J gene lost 0 bases, with 9 bases spanning the gap. In germline, CDR1 is SGDLS, CDR2 YYNGEE. This CDR3 spans 15 amino acids. In DNA form, the CDR3 reads TGTGCCAGCAGCGTGGCGCAGGATAGCAATCAGCCCCAGCATTTT. This sequence encodes CASSVAQDSNQPQHF.

The CDR3 nucleotides read TGTGCCAGCAGCTTGGAGACAGGAAATATTAATCAGCCCCAGCATTTT. Its translation is CASSLETGNINQPQHF. The V call is TRBV5-5, the J call TRBJ1-5, with D perhaps TRBD1 (6 bases). The CDR3 runs 16 residues. Per the germline V gene, CDR1 is SGHKS and CDR2 is YYEKEE (reference sequence). Trimming shortened V by 0 bases and J by 4 bases, and 14 bases separated the two germline ends.

This clonotype has a count of ten or more. The chain combines TRBV7-6 with TRBJ2-3; 9 nucleotides match TRBD2. V was clipped by 5 bases and J by 2 bases; unmatched bases: 8. This CDR3 region has 16 residues. Germline V gene sequence: CDR1 SGHVS, CDR2 FNYEAQ. CDR3 bases: TGTGCCAGCAGCCCGCGGGTAGCGGGGGCCACAGATACGCAGTATTTT. Encoded protein: CASSPRVAGATDTQYF. Combining the CDR3 with reference TRBV7-6 and TRBJ2-3 gives the whole variable domain GAGVSQSPRYKVTKRGQDVALRCDPISGHVSLYWYRQALGQGPEFLTYFNYEAQQDKSGLPNDRFSAERPEGSISTLTIQRTEQRDSAMYRCASSPRVAGATDTQYFGPGTRLTVL.

This clonotype was recorded at least ten times. J is TRBJ1-5 and V is TRBV4-2; D remains unclear. The germline V gene encodes CDR1 LGHNA and CDR2 YNFKEQ. V was shortened by 4 bases and J by 0 bases, with 10 bases between the two germline ends. The CDR3 runs 15 residues. CDR3 nucleotides: TGTGCCAGCAGCCCTAGACCTTATAGCAATCAGCCCCAGCATTTT. Translated, it gives CASSPRPYSNQPQHF.

This clonotype has at least ten counts. The chain is built from TRBV7-9 and TRBJ2-7; D perhaps matches TRBD2 (6 bases). From germline, CDR1 is SEHNR and CDR2 FQNEAQ (reference sequence). The CDR3 runs to 14 residues. Trimming shortened V by 2 bases and J by 2 bases, and 10 bases separated the two germline ends. CDR3 residues: CASSLRETTYEQYF. CDR3 DNA sequence: TGTGCCAGCAGCTTACGGGAGACCACCTACGAGCAGTACTTC. Together with reference TRBV7-9 and TRBJ2-7, the CDR3 gives the full variable domain: DTGVSQNPRHKITKRGQNVTFRCDPISEHNRLYWYRQTLGQGPEFLTYFQNEAQLEKSRLLSDRFSAERPKGSFSTLEIQRTEQGDSAMYLCASSLRETTYEQYFGPGTRLTVT.

V usage is TRBV2 and J usage is TRBJ1-5; the D gene is possibly TRBD1 (6 bases). Looked up from germline, CDR1 is SNHLY and CDR2 is FYNNEI. The V end lost 4 bases, the J end lost 4 bases, and 14 bases lay between the germline ends. The CDR3 length is 15 residues. The CDR3 DNA reads as TGTGCCAGCAGTGTTGAAGGGGGGACGAATCAGCCCCAGCATTTT. It is translated as CASSVEGGTNQPQHF.

This clonotype has a count of ten or more. This sequence joins TRBV12-3 or TRBV12-4 and TRBJ2-5; 7 bases are shared with TRBD1. The CDR3 consists of 15 residues. Trimming cost V 5 bases and J 2 bases; bases outside gene matches: 8. The CDR3 nucleotides read TGTGCCAGCAGTCCCCAGACAGGGCGACAAGAGACCCAGTACTTC. Translating gives CASSPQTGRQETQYF.

This clonotype was picked up many times. CDR3 amino acids: CSARKGGGSGYNEQFF. In DNA, the CDR3 is TGCAGTGCTAGGAAGGGCGGGGGAAGCGGGTACAATGAGCAGTTCTTC. V gene TRBV20-1 combines with J gene TRBJ2-1; 7 positions match TRBD2. The CDR3 contains 16 residues. Germline CDR1 reads DFQATT; CDR2 reads SNEGSKA (reference sequence). The trim removed 3 bases at V and 4 bases at J, leaving 12 bases unmatched.

This clonotype was seen repeatedly, ten times or more. This chain links TRBV20-1 with TRBJ1-4; unclear D gene. The V and J ends lost 0 bases and 8 bases respectively, with 13 bases between them. The CDR3 extends over 14 amino acids. Germline V gene sequence: CDR1 DFQATT, CDR2 SNEGSKA (reference sequence). The CDR3 sequence is CSAREGNLAEKLFF. CDR3 nucleotide sequence: TGCAGTGCTAGAGAGGGCAATCTGGCGGAAAAACTGTTTTTT.

This clonotype was counted ten times or more. The V gene is TRBV29-1, the J gene TRBJ2-4; 8 bases agree with TRBD1. V shed 7 bases, J shed 2 bases, and the junction held 7 bases outside the gene matches. From germline, CDR1 is SQVTM and CDR2 ANQGSEA. The CDR3 has 14 residues. The CDR3: CSDGQGGSKNIQYF. CDR3 coding DNA: TGCAGCGACGGACAGGGCGGATCCAAAAACATTCAGTACTTC.

In regard to this clonotype: A clone one base away is much larger, so this may be a read error. This chain links TRBV5-1 with TRBJ2-1; D not certain. Germline CDR1 and CDR2: SGHRS and YFSETQ. The CDR3 is 13 amino acids. The CDR3 DNA follows: TGCGCCAGCAGCTCGGTTTCGGCCAATGACCAGTTCTTC. Translating gives CASSSVSANDQFF.

This clonotype was recorded many times. This chain uses TRBV2 with TRBJ2-1; 9 bases map to TRBD2. There are 15 residues in the CDR3. V dropped 0 bases and J dropped 5; count of bases not matched to a gene: 2. Germline V CDR1 and CDR2: SNHLY, FYNNEI. The CDR3 region has the DNA TGTGCCAGCAGTGAAGCTAGCGGGAGCAACAATGAGCAGTTCTTC. Its protein product is CASSEASGSNNEQFF.

Many counts were recorded for this clonotype. The CDR3 region has the DNA TGCGCCAGCAGCCGCGGGAAGGAACAAGAGACCCAGTACTTC. This gives the protein CASSRGKEQETQYF. The chain couples TRBV5-1 to TRBJ2-5; D is perhaps TRBD2 (6 bases). The V and J ends lost 4 bases and 2 bases respectively, with 12 bases between them. Germline V gene lookup returns CDR1 SGHRS and CDR2 YFSETQ. There are 14 residues in the CDR3.

This clonotype has a count of ten or more. The chain couples TRBV12-3 or TRBV12-4 to TRBJ2-2, with D perhaps TRBD1 (6 bases). CDR3 length equals 15 residues. V lost 5 bases, J lost 2 bases, and 12 bases lay in between. DNA for the CDR3: TGTGCCAGCAGTGCCAGACAGGCTAACACCGGGGAGCTGTTTTTT. Amino acids: CASSARQANTGELFF.

This clonotype was counted many times. V and J are TRBV27 and TRBJ2-2; 7 bases match TRBD2. The CDR3 has 16 residues. The germline V gene encodes CDR1 MNHEY and CDR2 SMNVEV (reference sequence). V shed 10 bases, J shed 5 bases, and the junction held 16 bases outside the gene matches. The CDR3 loop is CATRSGRALGTGELFF. The CDR3 nucleotides are TGTGCCACAAGGTCGGGGAGGGCCTTGGGTACCGGGGAGCTGTTTTTT.

This clonotype was observed a few times. This chain links TRBV7-9 with TRBJ2-7, with 9 bases identical to TRBD1. Germline lookup yields CDR1 SEHNR and CDR2 FQNEAQ (reference sequence). The CDR3 extends over 15 amino acids. The ends lost 0 bases at V and 4 bases at J; junction bases unmatched: 4. This CDR3 reads CASSLAGTGKYEQYF. In DNA form, the CDR3 reads TGTGCCAGCAGCTTAGCCGGGACAGGGAAGTACGAGCAGTACTTC.

Many counts were recorded for this clonotype. The chain joins TRBV5-1 to TRBJ2-2, with TRBD1 identical over 7 bases. In germline, CDR1 is SGHRS, CDR2 YFSETQ. The CDR3 spans 16 residues. V dropped 4 bases and J dropped 2; count of bases not matched to a gene: 8. CDR3 protein: CASSRDSVPNTGELFF. The CDR3 nucleotides are TGCGCCAGCAGCAGGGACAGCGTACCCAACACCGGGGAGCTGTTTTTT.

This clonotype was observed at least ten times. The V call is TRBV6-1, the J call TRBJ2-2, with a possible D match to TRBD1 (5 bases). Germline values: CDR1 MNHNS, CDR2 SASEGT. The CDR3 sequence is 13 residues long. V lost 11 bases and J 4 bases, leaving 14 bases between the germline ends. The CDR3 region has the DNA TGTGCCTCAGCAAGGGGCGTCACCGGGGAGCTGTTTTTT. Translation: CASARGVTGELFF.

This clonotype has ten or more counts. The chain employs TRBV29-1 and TRBJ2-1, with D unresolved. V shed 8 bases and J shed 8 bases, with 16 bases lying between them. This CDR3 has 12 amino acids. Germline values: CDR1 SQVTM, CDR2 ANQGSEA. CDR3 loop: CSFRRDSDEQFF. The CDR3 DNA sequence: TGCAGCTTCCGACGAGACTCGGATGAGCAGTTCTTC.

This clonotype was seen at least ten times. This chain joins TRBV20-1 and TRBJ2-1; D not certain. This CDR3 has 12 residues. Germline values: CDR1 DFQATT, CDR2 SNEGSKA (reference sequence). V lost 3 bases and J lost 4, with 7 bases in between. In DNA, the CDR3 is TGCAGTGCTAGTTGGGTTTACAATGAGCAGTTCTTC. Its translation: CSASWVYNEQFF.

This clonotype was counted at least ten times. The chain employs TRBV11-1 and TRBJ2-7, with D perhaps assigned TRBD1 or TRBD2 (5 bases each). V lost 2 bases, J lost 0 bases, and 17 bases lay in between. Germline V CDR1 and CDR2: SGHAT, FQDESV (reference sequence). The CDR3 is made up of 17 amino acids. The CDR3 DNA sequence: TGTGCCAGCAGCTTACGGCGGTCGGGGCGGAGCTCCTACGAGCAGTACTTC. Translation: CASSLRRSGRSSYEQYF.

This clonotype was seen many times. This rearrangement joins TRBV7-2 to TRBJ2-5, with D perhaps TRBD2 (6 bases). The CDR3 runs to 13 residues. CDR1 and CDR2 (germline): SGHTA, FQGNSA. The V end lost 4 bases, the J end lost 5 bases, and 11 bases lay between the germline ends. CDR3 region: CASSSGLSETQYF. The DNA of the CDR3 is TGTGCCAGCAGCTCGGGACTTTCGGAGACCCAGTACTTC.

This clonotype occurred a few times. The chain has TRBV24-1 and TRBJ2-2; no reliable D call. The CDR3 consists of 14 residues. Germline V lookup: CDR1 KGHDR, CDR2 SFDVKD. V lost 7 bases and J 1 base, leaving 9 bases between the germline ends. In DNA form, the CDR3 reads TGTGCCACCAGGAGCGAAGGGAACACCGGGGAGCTGTTTTTT. It yields the protein CATRSEGNTGELFF.